This T cell receptor (beta chain) was identified during a study of CD8 T cells in Susac syndrome. RNA amounts of roughly 0.45 to 1 ug underwent reverse transcription with random hexamers. One entry per CDR3 protein results from TCRdb running MiXCR on the immunoSEQ multiplex PCR reads. Of 45,000 to 60,000 distinct CDR3 sequences listed, about 91% were seen once; the top ten hold around 0.42%. Germline-derived CDR1 and CDR2 are LNHNV and YYDKDF (reference sequence). Trimming at V came to 0 bases and at J to 7 bases, leaving 4 bases not matched to a gene. The CDR3 runs 15 residues. Study outcomes and limitations: The study acknowledged a relatively small number of individuals in its TCR sequencing and HLA analysis.

Note on this clonotype: Its specificity is not known.

The gene calls are TRBV15 and TRBJ2-1, with 9 bases matching TRBD1. The clonotype comes from a human donor in good health. The sample consisted of CD8+ T cells from PBMCs. CDR3 amino acids: CATSRDLGQGNEQFF. The CDR3 bases are TGTGCCACCAGCAGAGATTTAGGACAGGGGAATGAGCAGTTCTTC.